The present TCR beta chain was sequenced within a study of blood T cell repertoires in COVID-19. The overall study: Samples of COVID-19 (acute and convalescent) were obtained from the United States, Italy and Spain. Sample material is recorded as cDNA or gDNA derived from T cells, B-cell-depleted T cells, or PBMCs.

This clone was observed a single time. Under the authors' procedure: Counts of nucleated cells, estimated from reference gene primer amplification, were obtained. TCRdb's copy holds only in-frame clones and misses some; the assay was immunoSEQ multiplex PCR. V and J calls plus clone size are reproduced from that table; the DNA served to infer D and trimming. The sample includes a few hundred thousand clones, about 83% of them seen just once. The length of the CDR3 is 14 residues. CDR1 and CDR2 from the germline V gene are MNHEY and SMNVEV (reference sequence). Between the trimmed V and J ends, which lost 3 bases and 2 bases, there was a span of 8 bases.

The clonotype comes from a woman in her fifties or sixties with acute or convalescent COVID-19. The chain links TRBV27 to TRBJ1-3; possible D gene TRBD1, 5 bases. Sequenced: peripheral blood. CDR3 in amino acids: CASSFRATGNTIYF. The CDR3 DNA reads as TGTGCCAGCAGTTTCAGGGCTACTGGAAACACCATATATTTT.